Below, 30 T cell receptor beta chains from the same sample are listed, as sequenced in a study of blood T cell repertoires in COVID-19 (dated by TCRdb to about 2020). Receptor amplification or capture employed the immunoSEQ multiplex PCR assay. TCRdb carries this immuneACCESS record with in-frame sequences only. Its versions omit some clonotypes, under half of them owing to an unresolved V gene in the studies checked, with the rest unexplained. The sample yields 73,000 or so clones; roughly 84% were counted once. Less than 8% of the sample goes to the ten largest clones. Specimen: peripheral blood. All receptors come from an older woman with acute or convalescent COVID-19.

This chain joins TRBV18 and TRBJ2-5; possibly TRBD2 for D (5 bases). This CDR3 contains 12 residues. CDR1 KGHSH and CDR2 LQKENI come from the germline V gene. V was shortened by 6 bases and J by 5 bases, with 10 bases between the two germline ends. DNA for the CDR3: TGTGCCAGCTCCCGGGAACGGGAGACCCAGTACTTC. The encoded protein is CASSRERETQYF.

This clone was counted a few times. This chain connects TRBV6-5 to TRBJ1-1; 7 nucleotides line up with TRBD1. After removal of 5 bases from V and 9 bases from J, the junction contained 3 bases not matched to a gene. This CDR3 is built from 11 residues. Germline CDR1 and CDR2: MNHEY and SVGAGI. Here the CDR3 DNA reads TGTGCCAGCAGTCTACAGGGGAAAGCTTTCTTT. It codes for CASSLQGKAFF.

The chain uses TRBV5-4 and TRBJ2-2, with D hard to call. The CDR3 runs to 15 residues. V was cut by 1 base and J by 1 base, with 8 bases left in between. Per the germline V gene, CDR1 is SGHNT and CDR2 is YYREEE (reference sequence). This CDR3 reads CASSLTRGNTGELFF. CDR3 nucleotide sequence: TGTGCCAGCAGCTTGACTCGCGGGAACACCGGGGAGCTGTTTTTT.

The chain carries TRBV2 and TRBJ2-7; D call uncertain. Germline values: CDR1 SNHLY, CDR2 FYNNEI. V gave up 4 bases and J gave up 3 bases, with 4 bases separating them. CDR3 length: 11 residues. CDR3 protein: CASSGLYEQYF. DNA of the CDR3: TGTGCCAGCAGTGGGCTCTACGAGCAGTACTTC.

CDR3 sequence (DNA): TGTGCCAGTAGTTTCACTGGAAACACCATATATTTT. This sequence encodes CASSFTGNTIYF. V and J are TRBV19 and TRBJ1-3; D is undetermined. The CDR3 loop spans 12 amino acids. Trimming pared 5 bases from V and 2 bases from J, leaving 4 bases between. CDR1 and CDR2 from the germline V gene are LNHDA and SQIVND (reference sequence).

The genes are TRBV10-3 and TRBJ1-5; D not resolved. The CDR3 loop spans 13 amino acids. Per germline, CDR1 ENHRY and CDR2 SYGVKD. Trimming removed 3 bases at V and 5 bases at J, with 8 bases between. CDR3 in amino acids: CAISESRDQPQHF. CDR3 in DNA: TGTGCCATCAGTGAATCTCGGGATCAGCCCCAGCATTTT.

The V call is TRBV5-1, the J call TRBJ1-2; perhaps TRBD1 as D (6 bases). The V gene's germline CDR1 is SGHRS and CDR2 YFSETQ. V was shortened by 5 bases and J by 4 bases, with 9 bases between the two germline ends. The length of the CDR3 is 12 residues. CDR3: CASRKQGYGYTF. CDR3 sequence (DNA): TGCGCCAGCAGGAAACAGGGCTATGGCTACACCTTC.

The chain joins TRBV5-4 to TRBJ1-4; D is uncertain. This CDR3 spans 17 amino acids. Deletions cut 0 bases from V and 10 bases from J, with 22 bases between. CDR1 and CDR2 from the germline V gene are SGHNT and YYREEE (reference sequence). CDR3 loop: CASSLEGARARVGKLFF. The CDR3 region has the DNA TGTGCCAGCAGCTTGGAAGGTGCGAGGGCGCGGGTAGGAAAACTGTTTTTT. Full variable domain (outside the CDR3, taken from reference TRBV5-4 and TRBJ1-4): ETGVTQSPTHLIKTRGQQVTLRCSSQSGHNTVSWYQQALGQGPQFIFQYYREEENGRGNFPPRFSGLQFPNYSSELNVNALELDDSALYLCASSLEGARARVGKLFFGSGTQLSVL.

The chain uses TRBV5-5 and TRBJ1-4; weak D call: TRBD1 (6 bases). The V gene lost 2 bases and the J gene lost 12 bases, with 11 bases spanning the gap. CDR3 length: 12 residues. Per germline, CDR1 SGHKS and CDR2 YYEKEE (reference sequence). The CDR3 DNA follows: TGTGCCAGCAGCTTAGGACAGCAACAACTGTTTTTT. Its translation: CASSLGQQQLFF.

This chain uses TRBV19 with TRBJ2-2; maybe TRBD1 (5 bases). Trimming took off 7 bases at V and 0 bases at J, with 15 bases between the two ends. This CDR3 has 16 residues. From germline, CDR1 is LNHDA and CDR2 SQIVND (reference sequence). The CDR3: CASNGRGRANTGELFF. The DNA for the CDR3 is TGTGCCAGTAACGGAAGGGGCAGGGCGAACACCGGGGAGCTGTTTTTT. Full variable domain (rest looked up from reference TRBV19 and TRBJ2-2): DGGITQSPKYLFRKEGQNVTLSCEQNLNHDAMYWYRQDPGQGLRLIYYSQIVNDFQKGDIAEGYSVSREKKESFPLTVTSAQKNPTAFYLCASNGRGRANTGELFFGEGSRLTVL.

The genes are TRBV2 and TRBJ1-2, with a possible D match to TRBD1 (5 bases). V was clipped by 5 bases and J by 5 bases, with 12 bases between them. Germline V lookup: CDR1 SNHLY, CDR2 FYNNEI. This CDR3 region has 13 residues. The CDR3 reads CASSPPGEYGYTF. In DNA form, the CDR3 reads TGTGCCAGCAGTCCGCCGGGGGAATATGGCTACACCTTC. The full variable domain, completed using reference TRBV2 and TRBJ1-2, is EPEVTQTPSHQVTQMGQEVILRCVPISNHLYFYWYRQILGQKVEFLVSFYNNEISEKSEIFDDQFSVERPDGSNFTLKIRSTKLEDSAMYFCASSPPGEYGYTFGSGTRLTVV.

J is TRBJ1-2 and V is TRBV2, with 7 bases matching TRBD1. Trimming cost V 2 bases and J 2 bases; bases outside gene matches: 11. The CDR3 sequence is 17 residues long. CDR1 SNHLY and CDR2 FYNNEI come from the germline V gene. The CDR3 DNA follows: TGTGCCAGCAGTGAATCCCCGGACAGGCCCCTGAACTATGGCTACACCTTC. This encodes CASSESPDRPLNYGYTF.

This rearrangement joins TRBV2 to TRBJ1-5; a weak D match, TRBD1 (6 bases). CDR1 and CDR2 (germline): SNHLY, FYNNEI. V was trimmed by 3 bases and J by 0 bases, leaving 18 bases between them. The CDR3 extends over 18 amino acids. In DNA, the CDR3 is TGTGCCAGCAGTGATGTCAGGGGTCAGGGCTATAGCAATCAGCCCCAGCATTTT. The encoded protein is CASSDVRGQGYSNQPQHF.

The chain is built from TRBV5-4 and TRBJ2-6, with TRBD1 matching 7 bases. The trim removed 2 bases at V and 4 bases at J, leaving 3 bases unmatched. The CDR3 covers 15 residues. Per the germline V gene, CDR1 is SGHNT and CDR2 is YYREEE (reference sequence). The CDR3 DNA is TGTGCCAGCAGCTTCACAGGGGCAGGGGCCAACGTCCTGACTTTC. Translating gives CASSFTGAGANVLTF.

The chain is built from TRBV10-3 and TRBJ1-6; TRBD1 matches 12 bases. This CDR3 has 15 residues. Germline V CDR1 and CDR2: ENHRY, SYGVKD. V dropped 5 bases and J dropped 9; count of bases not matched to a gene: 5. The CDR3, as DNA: TGTGCCATCAGTCCCGGGACAGGGGGCCTTTCACCCCTCCACTTT. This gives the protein CAISPGTGGLSPLHF.

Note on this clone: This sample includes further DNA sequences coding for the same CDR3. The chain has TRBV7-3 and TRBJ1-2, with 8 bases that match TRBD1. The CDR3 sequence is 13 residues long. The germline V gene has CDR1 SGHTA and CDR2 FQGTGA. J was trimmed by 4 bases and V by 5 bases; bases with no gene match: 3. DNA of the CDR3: TGTGCCAGCAGCCCTACAGGGGGCTATGGCTACACCTTC. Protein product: CASSPTGGYGYTF.

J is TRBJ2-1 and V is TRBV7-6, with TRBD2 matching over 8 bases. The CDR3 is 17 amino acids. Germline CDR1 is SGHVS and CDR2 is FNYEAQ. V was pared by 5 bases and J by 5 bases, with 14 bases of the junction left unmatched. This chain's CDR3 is CASSPRASGGGNNEQFF. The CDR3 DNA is TGTGCCAGCAGCCCCCGGGCAAGCGGGGGCGGGAACAATGAGCAGTTCTTC.

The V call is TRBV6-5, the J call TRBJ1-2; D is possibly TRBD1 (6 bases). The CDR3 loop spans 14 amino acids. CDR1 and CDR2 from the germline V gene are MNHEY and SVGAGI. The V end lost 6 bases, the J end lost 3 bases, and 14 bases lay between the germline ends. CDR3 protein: CASRVTGSDYGYTF. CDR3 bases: TGTGCCAGCAGAGTGACAGGATCTGACTATGGCTACACCTTC.

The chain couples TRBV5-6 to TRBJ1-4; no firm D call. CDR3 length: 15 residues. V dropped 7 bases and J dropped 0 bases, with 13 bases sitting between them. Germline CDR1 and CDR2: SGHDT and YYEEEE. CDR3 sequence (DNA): TGTGCCAGCCGTGGAAGAGGTACAACTAATGAAAAACTGTTTTTT. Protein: CASRGRGTTNEKLFF.

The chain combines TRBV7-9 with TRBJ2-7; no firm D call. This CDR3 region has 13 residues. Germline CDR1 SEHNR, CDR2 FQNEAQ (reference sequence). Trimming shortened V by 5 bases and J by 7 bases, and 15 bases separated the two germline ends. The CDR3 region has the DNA TGTGCCAGCAGCAAAGAGATGACTGGGGAGCAGTACTTC. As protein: CASSKEMTGEQYF.

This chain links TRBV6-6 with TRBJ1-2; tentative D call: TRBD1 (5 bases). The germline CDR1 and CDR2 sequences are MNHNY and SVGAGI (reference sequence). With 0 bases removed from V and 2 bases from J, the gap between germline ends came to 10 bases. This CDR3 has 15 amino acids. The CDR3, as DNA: TGTGCCAGCAGTTACTCTGGGGCGATAAACTATGGCTACACCTTC. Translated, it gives CASSYSGAINYGYTF.

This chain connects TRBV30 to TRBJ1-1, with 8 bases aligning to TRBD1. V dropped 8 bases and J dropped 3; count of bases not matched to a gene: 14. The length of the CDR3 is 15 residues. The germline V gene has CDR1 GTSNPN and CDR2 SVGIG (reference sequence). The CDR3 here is CAGQDRGPVYTEAFF. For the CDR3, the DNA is TGTGCCGGCCAAGACAGGGGCCCGGTCTACACTGAAGCTTTCTTT.

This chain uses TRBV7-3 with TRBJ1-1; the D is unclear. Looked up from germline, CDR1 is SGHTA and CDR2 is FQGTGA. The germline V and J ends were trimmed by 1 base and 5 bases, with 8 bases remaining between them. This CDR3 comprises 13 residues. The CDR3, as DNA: TGTGCCAGCAGCTTAAAACCAGGAACTGAAGCTTTCTTT. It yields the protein CASSLKPGTEAFF.

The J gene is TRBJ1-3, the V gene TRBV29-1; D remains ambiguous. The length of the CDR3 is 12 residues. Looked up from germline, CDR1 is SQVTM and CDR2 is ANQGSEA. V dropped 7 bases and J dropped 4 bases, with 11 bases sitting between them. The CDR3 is CSASSGGNTIYF. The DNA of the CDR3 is TGCAGCGCCTCTTCGGGGGGAAACACCATATATTTT. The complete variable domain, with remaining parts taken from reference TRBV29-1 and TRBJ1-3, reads SAVISQKPSRDICQRGTSLTIQCQVDSQVTMMFWYRQQPGQSLTLIATANQGSEATYESGFVIDKFPISRPNLTFSTLTVSNMSPEDSSIYLCSASSGGNTIYFGEGSWLTVV.

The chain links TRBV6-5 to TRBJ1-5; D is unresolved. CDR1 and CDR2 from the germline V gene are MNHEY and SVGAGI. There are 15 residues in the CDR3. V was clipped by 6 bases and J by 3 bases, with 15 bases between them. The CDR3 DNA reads TGTGCCAGCAGATCCGGGGTATTCAACAATCAGCCCCAGCATTTT. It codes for CASRSGVFNNQPQHF.

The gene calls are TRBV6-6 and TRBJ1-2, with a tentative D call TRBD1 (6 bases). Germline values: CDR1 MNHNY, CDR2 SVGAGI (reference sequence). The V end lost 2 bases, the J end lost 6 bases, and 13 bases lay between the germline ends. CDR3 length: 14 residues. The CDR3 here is CASSYDRHQDGYTF. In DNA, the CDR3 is TGTGCCAGCAGTTACGACAGGCATCAAGATGGCTACACCTTC.

The CDR3 DNA reads TGTGCCAGCAGCGTAAGGCCAGGATCCTACAATGAGCAGTTCTTC. This codes for CASSVRPGSYNEQFF. The chain has TRBV7-9 and TRBJ2-1; D gene uncertain. This CDR3 contains 15 residues. Germline assignment: CDR1 SEHNR and CDR2 FQNEAQ (reference sequence). Between the trimmed V and J ends, which lost 5 bases and 1 base, there was a span of 12 bases.

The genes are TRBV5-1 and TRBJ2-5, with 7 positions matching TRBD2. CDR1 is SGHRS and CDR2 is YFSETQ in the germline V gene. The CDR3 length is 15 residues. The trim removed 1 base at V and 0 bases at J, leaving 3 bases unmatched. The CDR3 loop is CASSLYAGDQETQYF. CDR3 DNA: TGCGCCAGCAGCTTGTATGCGGGGGACCAAGAGACCCAGTACTTC.

DNA for the CDR3: TGTGCCAGCAGCTTCACCTATAATTCACCCCTCCACTTT. Translated, it gives CASSFTYNSPLHF. The rearrangement uses TRBV7-2 and TRBJ1-6; D unclear. Germline-derived CDR1 and CDR2 are SGHTA and FQGNSA. The CDR3 consists of 13 residues. Trimming took 3 bases from V and 2 from J, leaving 2 bases between them.

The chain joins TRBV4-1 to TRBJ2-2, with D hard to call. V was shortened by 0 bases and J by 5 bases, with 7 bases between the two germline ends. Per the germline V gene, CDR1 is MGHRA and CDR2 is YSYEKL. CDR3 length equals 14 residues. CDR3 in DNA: TGCGCCAGCAGCCAAGATCGAGGTACCGGGGAGCTGTTTTTT. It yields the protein CASSQDRGTGELFF.